This T cell receptor (delta chain) was obtained from a study of Vδ1+ human thymocytes. Broader study findings: In the thymus, TRG and TRD repertoires looked highly polyclonal with Gaussian CDR3 lengths. The authors advised highly purified populations and single-cell validation. TRD repertoires were essentially private, unlike widely shared TRG clonotypes.

The template was reverse-transcribed extracted RNA. CDR3 amplicons came from multiplex PCR with pooled V-gene forward and constant-region reverse primers. TCRdb re-called clones from the multiplex PCR reads via CATT. The sample gives about 75,000 delta-chain clones, around 34% of which show up once; around 0.3% is in the top ten. The CDR3 consists of 22 residues. Germline CDR1 TSWWSYY, CDR2 QGS. Trimming stripped 3 bases from V and 0 bases from J, with 32 bases between. Remarks on this clone: The antigen remains unidentified.

Sorted Vdelta1+ thymocytes were about 96% to 99.6% pure. The clonotype was recovered from a boy under two years old who had congenital heart surgery. The gene calls are TRDV1 and TRDJ1; D is undetermined. Sequenced: Vdelta1+ gamma-delta thymocytes from the thymus. The subset is: FACS-sorted CD3+ TCRalphabeta- TCRVdelta1+ TCRVdelta2- thymocytes. CDR3 protein: CALGDFSPWIPRSGPHTDKLIF. CDR3 bases: TGTGCTCTTGGGGACTTTTCTCCCTGGATCCCTAGGAGCGGGCCGCACACCGATAAACTCATCTTT.